This TCR beta chain was identified during a study of T cells in Graves' hyperthyroidism and ophthalmopathy. This clonotype was observed many times. Its antigen remains unknown. Overall study findings and caveats: Expanded thyroid clonotypes (above 0.001) were mostly also found in blood.

Patients aged 18 to 65 had newly diagnosed hyperthyroidism that had lasted under 2 months. Fresh 10 ml peripheral blood yielded PBMCs. J gave up 7 bases and V 1 base, and 3 bases lay outside the gene matches. Germline CDR1 reads DFQATT; CDR2 reads SNEGSKA (reference sequence). CDR3 size: 12 residues. Authors of the study amplified TCR beta CDR3 regions from RNA transcripts. The HTBI primer set served for first-round RT-PCR of the TCR CDR3. TCRdb re-called the multiplex PCR reads through MiXCR, storing one row per CDR3 protein. Of 300,000 to 450,000 distinct CDR3 sequences in the sample, 15% to 17% are singletons; the top ten hold 28%.

The chain joins TRBV20-1 to TRBJ1-2, with 7 nucleotides matching TRBD1. The sequence was obtained from a woman aged 18-29 years with Graves' hyperthyroidism that later progressed to Graves' ophthalmopathy. Sequences were obtained from blood. This chain's CDR3 is CSARAGGSGYTF. The CDR3 DNA sequence: TGCAGTGCTAGAGCAGGGGGGAGTGGCTACACCTTC.